The clone carrying this TCR beta chain was observed many times. Its antigen is as yet unknown. According to the study, TCR beta libraries were built with iRepertoire HTBI primers and CDR3-region Arm-PCR. TCRdb ran MiXCR on the multiplex PCR reads and lists one entry per CDR3 protein. The data hold hundreds of thousands of distinct CDR3 sequences, with approximately 16% observed a single time. The data were taken from a study of regulatory T cells in long-lasting Graves disease. The time point here: newly diagnosed GD, antithyroid drugs for less than 3 months. PBMC-extracted RNA yielded the TCR library. Peripheral blood, at nine milliliters, went into EDTA tubes. Germline CDR1 ENHRY, CDR2 SYGVKD. There are 12 residues in the CDR3. Deletions cut 7 bases from V and 7 bases from J, with 13 bases between. Notes on the study in general: Persistent cases favored TRBV28, TRBJ1-2 and TRBJ2-5.

The same specimen was also included in a second study, on T cells in Graves' hyperthyroidism and ophthalmopathy.

The J gene is TRBJ2-5, the V gene TRBV10-3, with D perhaps matching TRBD2 (6 bases). The sequence was collected from a woman under 40 with Graves disease. Sample: peripheral blood mononuclear cells (PBMCs), taken at new diagnosis, from a patient treated with antithyroid drugs. DNA for the CDR3: TGTGCCATCACCGGACTATGGGTGACCCAGTACTTC. This sequence encodes CAITGLWVTQYF.